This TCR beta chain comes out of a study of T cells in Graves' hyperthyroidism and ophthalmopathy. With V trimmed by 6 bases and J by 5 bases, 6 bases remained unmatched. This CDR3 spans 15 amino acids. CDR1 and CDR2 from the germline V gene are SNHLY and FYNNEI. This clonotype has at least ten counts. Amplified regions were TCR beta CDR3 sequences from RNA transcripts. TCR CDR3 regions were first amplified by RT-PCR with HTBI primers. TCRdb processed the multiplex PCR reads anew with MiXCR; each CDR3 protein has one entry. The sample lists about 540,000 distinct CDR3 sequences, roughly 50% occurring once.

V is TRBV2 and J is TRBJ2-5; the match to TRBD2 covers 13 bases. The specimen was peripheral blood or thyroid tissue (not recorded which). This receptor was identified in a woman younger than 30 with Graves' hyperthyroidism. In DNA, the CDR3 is TGTGCCAGCAGCCCGACTAGCGGGAGGTCCGAGACCCAGTACTTC. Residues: CASSPTSGRSETQYF.